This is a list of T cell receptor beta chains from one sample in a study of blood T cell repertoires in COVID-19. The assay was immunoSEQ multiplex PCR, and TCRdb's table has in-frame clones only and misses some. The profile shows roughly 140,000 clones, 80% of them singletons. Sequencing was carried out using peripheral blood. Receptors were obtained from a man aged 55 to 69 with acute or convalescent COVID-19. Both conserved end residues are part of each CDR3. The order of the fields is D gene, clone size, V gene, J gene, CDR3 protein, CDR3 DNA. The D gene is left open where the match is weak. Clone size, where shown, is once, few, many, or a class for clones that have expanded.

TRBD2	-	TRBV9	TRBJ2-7	CASSGGTSGYEQYF	TGTGCCAGCAGCGGCGGGACTAGCGGCTACGAGCAGTACTTC
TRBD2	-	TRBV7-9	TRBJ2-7	CASSPRTSGSVDEQYF	TGTGCCAGCAGCCCCAGGACTAGCGGGAGTGTGGACGAGCAGTACTTC
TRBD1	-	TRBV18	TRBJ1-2	CASSPGQGDGYTF	TGTGCCAGCTCACCAGGCCAGGGGGATGGCTACACCTTC
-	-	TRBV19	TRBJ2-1	CAAFRGHHYNEQFF	TGTGCCGCCTTTCGGGGACACCACTACAATGAGCAGTTCTTC
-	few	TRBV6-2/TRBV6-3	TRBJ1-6	CASSYGPRQNSPLHF	TGTGCCAGCAGTTACGGTCCGAGACAGAATTCACCCCTCCACTTT
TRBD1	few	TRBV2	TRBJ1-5	CASSGGQGKQPQHF	TGTGCCAGCAGTGGGGGACAGGGAAAGCAGCCCCAGCATTTT
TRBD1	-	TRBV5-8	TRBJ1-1	CASSAGGLNTEAFF	TGTGCCAGCAGCGCAGGGGGTTTGAACACTGAAGCTTTCTTT
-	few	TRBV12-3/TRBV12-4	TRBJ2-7	CASRLDSSYEQYF	TGTGCCAGCAGATTAGACAGCTCCTACGAGCAGTACTTC
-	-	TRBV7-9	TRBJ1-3	CASSLANLEGNTIYF	TGTGCCAGCAGCTTAGCGAACCTTGAGGGAAACACCATATATTTT
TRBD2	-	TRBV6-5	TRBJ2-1	CASRPLAGGYNEQFF	TGTGCCAGCAGGCCGCTAGCGGGAGGGTACAATGAGCAGTTCTTC
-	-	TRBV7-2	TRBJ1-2	CASSEPGNFGYTF	TGTGCCAGCAGCGAGCCAGGGAACTTTGGCTACACCTTC
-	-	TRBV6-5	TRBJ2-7	CASSYSPLSWQYF	TGTGCCAGCAGTTACTCTCCTCTGTCGTGGCAGTACTTC
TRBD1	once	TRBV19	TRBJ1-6	CASSLDGRGPGNSPLHF	TGTGCCAGTAGTTTAGACGGCAGGGGGCCGGGTAATTCACCCCTCCACTTT
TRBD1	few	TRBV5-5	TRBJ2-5	CASSLEGAKETQYF	TGTGCCAGCAGCTTGGAGGGGGCTAAAGAGACCCAGTACTTC
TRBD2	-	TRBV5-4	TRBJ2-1	CASSRTSGRAVSSEQFF	TGTGCCAGCAGCCGGACTAGCGGGAGGGCCGTTTCGAGTGAGCAGTTCTTC
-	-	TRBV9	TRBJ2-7	CASSAGLVPYEQYF	TGTGCCAGCAGCGCGGGACTGGTGCCCTACGAGCAGTACTTC
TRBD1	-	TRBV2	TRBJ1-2	CASSGGQGARGYTF	TGTGCCAGCAGTGGTGGACAGGGGGCGAGGGGCTACACCTTC
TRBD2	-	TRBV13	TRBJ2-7	CATGAGAVYEQYF	TGTGCCACAGGAGCGGGGGCGGTATACGAGCAGTACTTC
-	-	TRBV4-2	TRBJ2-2	CASSPGQGLSGELFF	TGTGCCAGCAGCCCTGGACAGGGACTATCCGGGGAGCTGTTTTTT
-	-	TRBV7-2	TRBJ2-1	CASSFAPGGRKNEQFF	TGTGCCAGCAGCTTCGCCCCAGGGGGGCGCAAAAATGAGCAGTTCTTC
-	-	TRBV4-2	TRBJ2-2	CASSQDPGWPPGELFF	TGTGCCAGCAGCCAAGACCCGGGGTGGCCCCCCGGGGAGCTGTTTTTT
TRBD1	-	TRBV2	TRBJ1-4	CASRDSGTANEKLFF	TGTGCCAGCAGAGACTCCGGGACAGCTAATGAAAAACTGTTTTTT